These 4 T cell receptor beta chains share one sample of origin, sequenced in a study of T cells in localized non-small cell lung cancer. The method was immunoSEQ multiplex PCR; TCRdb's version includes in-frame clones alone and lacks a portion of them. The sample shows about 51,000 clones, under 90% of them seen only once. The sample in question was peripheral blood mononuclear cells, obtained before any cancer treatment. Receptor source: a man aged 40 to 70 with stage III lung adenocarcinoma.

V is TRBV5-1 and J is TRBJ2-3, with TRBD1 matching over 7 bases. CDR1 is SGHRS and CDR2 is YFSETQ in the germline V gene. CDR3 length: 14 residues. Unmatched junction bases numbered 4, after V lost 5 bases and J lost 1 base. The CDR3 DNA reads as TGCGCCAGCAGACGGGACAGTGGCACAGATACGCAGTATTTT. This encodes CASRRDSGTDTQYF.

V usage is TRBV5-4 and J usage is TRBJ2-3; 12 positions match TRBD1. Per the germline V gene, CDR1 is SGHNT and CDR2 is YYREEE (reference sequence). The CDR3 length is 16 residues. J was trimmed by 4 bases and V by 4 bases; bases with no gene match: 7. The DNA for the CDR3 is TGTGCCAGCAGCGTAACCGGGACAGGGGGCGCAGATACGCAGTATTTT. Protein: CASSVTGTGGADTQYF.

The J gene is TRBJ1-4, the V gene TRBV19; 7 bases line up with TRBD1. This CDR3 has 15 residues. J was trimmed by 4 bases and V by 5 bases; bases with no gene match: 7. Germline values: CDR1 LNHDA, CDR2 SQIVND (reference sequence). CDR3 loop: CASSPRDSLNEKLFF. DNA of the CDR3: TGTGCCAGTAGTCCTCGGGACAGCCTTAATGAAAAACTGTTTTTT.

The chain uses TRBV7-2 and TRBJ2-5; unclear D gene. Near its end, the DNA agrees better with TRBJ2-7, so the J call may be wrong. This CDR3 contains 12 residues. Germline lookup yields CDR1 SGHTA and CDR2 FQGNSA. CDR3 sequence (DNA): TGTGCCAGCAGCTTAGAACGTTACGAGCAGTACTTC. This gives the protein CASSLERYEQYF.